These 20 T cell receptor beta chains share one sample of origin, sequenced in a study of T-cell reconstitution after alpha-beta-depleted transplantation in children. Unique molecular identifiers were used to barcode this TCRbeta library. Using its own MiXCR run on the PCR reads, TCRdb lists one record per CDR3 protein. The sample yields approximately 190,000 distinct CDR3 sequences, about 6% seen once. Material: PBMCs, obtained before TCRalphabeta/CD19-depleted stem cell transplant. The receptors were sampled from a girl less than two years old with combined immunodeficiency, due to receive a stem cell transplant.

In this sample, this clonotype turned up a few times. V and J are TRBV7-8 and TRBJ2-3; 10 bases map to TRBD2. The CDR3 covers 17 residues. CDR1 and CDR2 from the germline V gene are SGHVS and FQNEAQ. The V segment lost 5 bases and the J segment 1 base; nucleotides outside the gene matches: 9. The CDR3 bases are TGTGCCAGCAGCCAAGCGCTAGCGGGGGAGGGCACAGATACGCAGTATTTT. Translating gives CASSQALAGEGTDTQYF.

This clonotype was seen at least ten times. The genes are TRBV10-3 and TRBJ1-1, with D unclear. Germline values: CDR1 ENHRY, CDR2 SYGVKD. The CDR3 contains 13 residues. The V gene lost 3 bases and the J gene lost 1 base, with 6 bases spanning the gap. The CDR3 loop reads CAISETGNTEAFF. The CDR3 nucleotides read TGTGCCATCAGTGAAACCGGGAACACTGAAGCTTTCTTT.

This clonotype was counted many times. This sequence joins TRBV11-2 and TRBJ2-5, with TRBD1 as a possible D gene (6 bases). The CDR3 totals 15 residues. The germline CDR1 and CDR2 sequences are SGHAT and FQNNGV. Trimming removed 3 bases from V and 2 bases from J, with 13 bases in between. The CDR3 coding sequence is TGTGCCAGCAGCTTCGTCACAGGGTTACAAGAGACCCAGTACTTC. Protein product: CASSFVTGLQETQYF.

This clonotype was counted many times. The chain recombines TRBV29-1 with TRBJ2-5, with a possible D match to TRBD1 (6 bases). The CDR3 loop spans 14 amino acids. Trimming removed 6 bases at V and 5 bases at J, with 19 bases between. Per the germline V gene, CDR1 is SQVTM and CDR2 is ANQGSEA. The CDR3 DNA is TGCAGCGTCGAACTTACCAGGGGAATTGAGACCCAGTACTTC. The encoded protein is CSVELTRGIETQYF.

This clonotype has just a few counts. The V call is TRBV3-1, the J call TRBJ2-1, with a possible D match to TRBD2 (5 bases). Trimming shortened V by 0 bases and J by 5 bases, and 8 bases separated the two germline ends. CDR3 length equals 14 residues. Looked up from germline, CDR1 is LGHDT and CDR2 is YNNKEL (reference sequence). CDR3 sequence reads: CASSQELGDNEQFF. CDR3 nucleotide sequence: TGTGCCAGCAGCCAAGAACTAGGAGACAATGAGCAGTTCTTC.

A remark on this clonotype: The junction and the germline gene differ at one end; a read error may be behind it. The chain combines TRBV20-1 with TRBJ1-5; possibly TRBD1 for D (5 bases). This CDR3 is 9 amino acids long. The germline gives CDR1 DFQATT, CDR2 SNEGSKA (reference sequence). The CDR3 DNA sequence: TGTTTGGGGGATCAGCCCCAGCATTTT. Protein sequence: CLGDQPQHF.

This clonotype was seen ten or more times. The chain uses TRBV4-2 and TRBJ2-3, with TRBD2 matching 10 bases. CDR3 length: 16 amino acids. In germline, CDR1 is LGHNA, CDR2 YNFKEQ. J was trimmed by 1 base and V by 1 base; bases with no gene match: 2. The CDR3: CASSQGSGGGTDTQYF. CDR3 coding DNA: TGTGCCAGCAGCCAAGGAAGCGGGGGGGGCACAGATACGCAGTATTTT.

This clonotype turned up a few times. The V call is TRBV29-1, the J call TRBJ2-7; 7 nucleotides agree with TRBD2. The V and J ends lost 4 bases and 2 bases, in that order; junction bases with no gene match: 5. This CDR3 spans 13 amino acids. Germline V CDR1 and CDR2: SQVTM, ANQGSEA. CDR3 protein: CSVVTGGTYEQYF. DNA for the CDR3: TGCAGCGTTGTTACCGGGGGGACCTACGAGCAGTACTTC.

There are many counts of this clonotype. The J gene is TRBJ2-3, the V gene TRBV28; possible D gene TRBD1, 6 bases. The V gene lost 2 bases and the J gene lost 4 bases, with 10 bases spanning the gap. The germline gives CDR1 MDHEN, CDR2 SYDVKM. The length of the CDR3 is 14 residues. The CDR3 is CASSLQQGPDTQYF. The CDR3 coding sequence is TGTGCCAGCAGTTTACAACAGGGCCCAGATACGCAGTATTTT.

The CDR3 sequence is CASSLDISGELFF. The CDR3, as DNA: TGTGCCAGCAGCTTAGATATATCCGGGGAGCTGTTTTTT. This sequence joins TRBV7-6 and TRBJ2-2; no clear D. The CDR3 contains 13 residues. CDR1 and CDR2 (germline): SGHVS, FNYEAQ. Trimming removed 1 base at V and 6 bases at J, with 6 bases between.

This clonotype was seen a handful of times. The CDR3 DNA follows: TGTGCCAGCAGCCCCCAGCCGGTAGGGGGACAGGGGAATGGAGCTTTCTTT. It translates to CASSPQPVGGQGNGAFF. The chain combines TRBV7-8 with TRBJ1-1; the match to TRBD1 covers 10 bases. Germline CDR1 and CDR2: SGHVS and FQNEAQ. The trim removed 5 bases at V and 10 bases at J, leaving 19 bases unmatched. The CDR3 spans 17 residues.

At least ten counts were recorded for this clonotype. The J gene is TRBJ2-7, the V gene TRBV12-3 or TRBV12-4; D call uncertain. V was trimmed by 5 bases and J by 2 bases, leaving 7 bases between them. The CDR3 has 12 amino acids. CDR3 sequence (DNA): TGTGCCAGCAGTCATACAACCTACGAGCAGTACTTC. This gives the protein CASSHTTYEQYF.

This clonotype came up many times. The J gene is TRBJ2-7, the V gene TRBV3-1; D not certain. This CDR3 contains 16 residues. Germline values: CDR1 LGHDT, CDR2 YNNKEL (reference sequence). The V gene lost 2 bases and the J gene lost 5 bases, with 19 bases spanning the gap. The CDR3, as DNA: TGTGCCAGCAGCCAAAAGTACAGCCTACCCCGAGACGAGCAGTACTTC. Translating it yields CASSQKYSLPRDEQYF.

This clonotype was counted between two and nine times. V is TRBV19 and J is TRBJ2-7; D tentatively fits TRBD1 or TRBD2 (5 bases each). Germline V gene lookup returns CDR1 LNHDA and CDR2 SQIVND (reference sequence). Between the trimmed V and J ends, which lost 1 base and 0 bases, there was a span of 13 bases. CDR3 size: 16 residues. In DNA, the CDR3 is TGTGCCAGTAGTATAGTTGGGACCCCGGGCTCCTACGAGCAGTACTTC. Amino acids: CASSIVGTPGSYEQYF.

Ten or more counts support this clonotype. The chain recombines TRBV9 with TRBJ2-5; possible D gene TRBD2, 6 bases. V was trimmed by 1 base and J by 5 bases, leaving 24 bases between them. CDR3 size: 18 residues. CDR1 and CDR2 (germline): SGDLS, YYNGEE. Written as DNA, the CDR3 is TGTGCCAGCAGCGTAAACCCGAGGAGGGAAGGGACCGCGGAGACCCAGTACTTC. Translated: CASSVNPRREGTAETQYF.

This clonotype was picked up many times. V is TRBV5-1 and J is TRBJ1-4, with 7 nucleotides matching TRBD1. V trimming: 4 bases; J trimming: 2 bases; junction bases outside the gene matches: 8. Per germline, CDR1 SGHRS and CDR2 YFSETQ. The CDR3 totals 16 residues. The DNA for the CDR3 is TGCGCCAGCAGCCTTTCGGGACAGCTCACTAATGAAAAACTGTTTTTT. This codes for CASSLSGQLTNEKLFF. Full variable domain (outside the CDR3, taken from reference TRBV5-1 and TRBJ1-4): KAGVTQTPRYLIKTRGQQVTLSCSPISGHRSVSWYQQTPGQGLQFLFEYFSETQRNKGNFPGRFSGRQFSNSRSEMNVSTLELGDSALYLCASSLSGQLTNEKLFFGSGTQLSVL.

This clonotype was seen at least ten times. The V gene is TRBV5-1, the J gene TRBJ2-7; D is possibly TRBD1 or TRBD2 (5 bases each). Germline loops: CDR1 SGHRS, CDR2 YFSETQ. The CDR3 is made up of 15 amino acids. The V end lost 5 bases, the J end lost 0 bases, and 15 bases lay between the germline ends. CDR3 sequence reads: CASSWETAFSYEQYF. CDR3 DNA: TGCGCCAGCAGTTGGGAGACAGCCTTCTCCTACGAGCAGTACTTC.

The chain uses TRBV7-9 and TRBJ1-2; 8 bases agree with TRBD1. The junction had 9 bases not matched to a gene; V was cut back by 5 bases and J by 7 bases. Germline assignment: CDR1 SEHNR and CDR2 FQNEAQ (reference sequence). This CDR3 region has 14 residues. The CDR3, as DNA: TGTGCCAGCAGCCTCGCATCAGGACAGGGTGGCTACACCTTC. Amino acid sequence: CASSLASGQGGYTF.

This clonotype appeared many times. The chain joins TRBV3-1 to TRBJ2-4; 11 bases are shared with TRBD1. The CDR3 runs 14 residues. Germline CDR1 LGHDT, CDR2 YNNKEL (reference sequence). V trimming: 2 bases; J trimming: 8 bases; junction bases outside the gene matches: 2. CDR3 DNA: TGTGCCAGCAGCCAACCGGGACAGGGGGACATTCAGTACTTC. Translating it yields CASSQPGQGDIQYF. Using reference TRBV3-1 and TRBJ2-4 for the parts outside the CDR3, the full variable domain is DTAVSQTPKYLVTQMGNDKSIKCEQNLGHDTMYWYKQDSKKFLKIMFSYNNKELIINETVPNRFSPKSPDKAHLNLHINSLELGDSAVYFCASSQPGQGDIQYFGAGTRLSVL.

This clonotype was seen many times. This chain links TRBV5-1 with TRBJ2-3; 7 bases align to TRBD1. The CDR3 spans 17 residues. Germline values: CDR1 SGHRS, CDR2 YFSETQ. After removal of 4 bases from V and 2 bases from J, the junction contained 13 bases not matched to a gene. CDR3 DNA sequence: TGCGCCAGCAGCAACCCGACAGGGTCGCTATTCACAGATACGCAGTATTTT. Translating gives CASSNPTGSLFTDTQYF.